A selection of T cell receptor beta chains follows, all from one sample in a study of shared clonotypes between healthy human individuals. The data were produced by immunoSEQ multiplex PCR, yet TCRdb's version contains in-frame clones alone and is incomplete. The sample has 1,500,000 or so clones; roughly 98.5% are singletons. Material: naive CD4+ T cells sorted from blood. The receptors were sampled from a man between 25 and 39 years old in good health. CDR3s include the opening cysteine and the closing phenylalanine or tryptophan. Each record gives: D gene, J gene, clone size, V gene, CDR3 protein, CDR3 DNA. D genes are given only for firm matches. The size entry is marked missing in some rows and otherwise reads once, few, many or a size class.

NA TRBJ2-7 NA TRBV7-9 CASSLDRDSYEQYF TGTGCCAGCAGCTTAGACAGGGACTCCTACGAGCAGTACTTC
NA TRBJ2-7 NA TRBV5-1 CASSQSADPYEQYF TGCGCCAGCAGCCAAAGCGCTGACCCCTACGAGCAGTACTTC
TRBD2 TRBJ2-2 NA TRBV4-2 CASTAGDGTGELFF TGTGCCAGCACTGCGGGAGACGGAACCGGGGAGCTGTTTTTT
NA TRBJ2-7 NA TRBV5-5 CASTPGWTETYEQYF TGTGCCAGCACCCCGGGCTGGACAGAGACCTACGAGCAGTACTTC
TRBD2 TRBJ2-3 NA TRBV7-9 CASSLSQREGPTPPDTQYF TGTGCCAGCAGCTTATCCCAGCGGGAGGGCCCCACCCCCCCAGATACGCAGTATTTT
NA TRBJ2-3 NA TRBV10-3 CAISRNYQSTDTQYF TGTGCCATCAGTCGTAACTACCAAAGCACAGATACGCAGTATTTT
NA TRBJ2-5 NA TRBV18 CASSPLPRTALQETQYF TGTGCCAGCTCACCACTACCAAGAACAGCCCTCCAAGAGACCCAGTACTTC
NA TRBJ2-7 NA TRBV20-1 CSARLIEQYF TGCAGTGCGAGGTTGATCGAGCAGTACTTC
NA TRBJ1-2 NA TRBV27 CASSPDGANYGYTF TGTGCCAGCAGTCCGGACGGTGCTAACTATGGCTACACCTTC
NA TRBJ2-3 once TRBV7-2 CASSLAVGTDTQYF TGTGCCAGCAGCTTAGCGGTTGGCACAGATACGCAGTATTTT
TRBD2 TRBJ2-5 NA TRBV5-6 CASSTPASGEETQYF TGTGCCAGCAGTACCCCGGCTAGCGGGGAAGAGACCCAGTACTTC
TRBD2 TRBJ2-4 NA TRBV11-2 CASSFPLAGAKNIQYF TGTGCCAGCAGCTTTCCCCTAGCGGGAGCCAAAAACATTCAGTACTTC
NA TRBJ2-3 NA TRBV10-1 CASSDYPGQGSTDTQYF TGCGCCAGCAGTGATTATCCGGGGCAGGGCAGCACAGATACGCAGTATTTT
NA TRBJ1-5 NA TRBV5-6 CASSLYGRDSNQPQHF TGTGCCAGCAGCTTATACGGACGGGATAGCAATCAGCCCCAGCATTTT
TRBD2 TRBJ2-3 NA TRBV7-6 CASSARSGRVGDTQYF TGTGCCAGCAGCGCAAGGAGCGGGAGGGTGGGAGATACGCAGTATTTT
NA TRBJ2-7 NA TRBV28 CASSSPPPRTSSYEQYF TGTGCCAGCAGTTCACCCCCCCCCAGGACGAGCTCCTACGAGCAGTACTTC
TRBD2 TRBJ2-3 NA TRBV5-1 CASKLAGVSADTQYF TGCGCCAGTAAACTAGCGGGAGTATCTGCAGATACGCAGTATTTT
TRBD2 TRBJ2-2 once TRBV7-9 CASSLRVGRSTGELFF TGTGCCAGCAGCTTACGGGTCGGGAGGTCCACCGGGGAGCTGTTTTTT
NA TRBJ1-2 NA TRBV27 CASSLMLGFGGYTF TGTGCCAGCAGTTTAATGTTGGGTTTTGGTGGCTACACCTTC
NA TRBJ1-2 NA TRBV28 CASSPPGQNYGYTF TGTGCCAGCAGTCCCCCAGGACAGAACTATGGCTACACCTTC
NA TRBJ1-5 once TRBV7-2 CASSLYADSNQPQHF TGTGCCAGCAGCTTATATGCGGATAGCAATCAGCCCCAGCATTTT
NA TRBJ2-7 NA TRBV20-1 CSAGGYEQYF TGCAGTGCTGGGGGTTACGAGCAGTACTTC
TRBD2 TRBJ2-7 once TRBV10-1 CASSEGHGTSGSYEQYF TGCGCCAGCAGTGAAGGACACGGGACTAGCGGCTCCTACGAGCAGTACTTC
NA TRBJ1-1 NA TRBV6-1 CASSGQTNTEAFF TGTGCCAGCAGTGGACAGACGAACACTGAAGCTTTCTTT
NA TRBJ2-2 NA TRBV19 CASEWERGNTGELFF TGTGCCAGTGAGTGGGAGAGAGGGAACACCGGGGAGCTGTTTTTT
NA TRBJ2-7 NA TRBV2 CASRYGGTTYEQYF TGTGCCAGCAGGTACGGCGGGACCACCTACGAGCAGTACTTC
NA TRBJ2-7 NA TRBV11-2 CASSPRTSYYEQYF TGTGCCAGCAGCCCTAGGACCAGCTACTACGAGCAGTACTTC
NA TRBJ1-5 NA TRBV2 CASSQLGQPQHF TGTGCCAGCAGCCAACTGGGTCAGCCCCAGCATTTT
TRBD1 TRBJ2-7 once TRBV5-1 CASQNGQGWDYEQYF TGCGCCAGCCAAAATGGACAGGGATGGGACTACGAGCAGTACTTC
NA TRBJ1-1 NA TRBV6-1 CASTGLNTEAFF TGTGCCAGCACGGGGTTGAACACTGAAGCTTTCTTT
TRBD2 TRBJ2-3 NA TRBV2 CATEREVTDTQYF TGTGCCACCGAGCGGGAGGTCACAGATACGCAGTATTTT
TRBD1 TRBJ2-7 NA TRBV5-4 CASSPTPGQGYEQYF TGTGCCAGCAGCCCCACCCCGGGACAGGGGTACGAGCAGTACTTC
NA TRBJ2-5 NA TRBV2 CASSAPSGETQYF TGTGCCAGCAGTGCCCCTAGTGGGGAGACCCAGTACTTC
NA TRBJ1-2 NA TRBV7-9 CASSPSLYGYTF TGTGCCAGCAGCCCCAGCCTCTATGGCTACACCTTC
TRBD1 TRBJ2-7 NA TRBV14 CASSQVRGREQYF TGTGCCAGCAGCCAAGTCAGGGGGCGTGAGCAGTACTTC
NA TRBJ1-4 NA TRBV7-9 CASTSMLNEKLFF TGTGCCAGCACCTCAATGCTTAATGAAAAACTGTTTTTT
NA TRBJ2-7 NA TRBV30 CAWSLRDPGSYEQYF TGTGCCTGGAGTCTCCGGGACCCCGGCTCCTACGAGCAGTACTTC
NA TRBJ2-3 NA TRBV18 CASSPQSGLSTDTQYF TGTGCCAGCTCACCACAGTCCGGCTTAAGCACAGATACGCAGTATTTT
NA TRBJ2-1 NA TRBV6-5 CASSPRESAYNEQFF TGTGCCAGCAGTCCCCGGGAGTCGGCCTACAATGAGCAGTTCTTC
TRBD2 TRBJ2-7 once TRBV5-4 CASSLNPTSGMGYEQYF TGTGCCAGCAGCTTGAACCCCACTAGCGGGATGGGTTACGAGCAGTACTTC
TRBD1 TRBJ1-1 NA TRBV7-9 CASSLDRGPDTEAFF TGTGCCAGCAGCTTAGACAGGGGGCCAGACACTGAAGCTTTCTTT
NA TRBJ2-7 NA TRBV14 CASSQAGGFHEQYF TGTGCCAGCAGCCAAGCAGGAGGATTTCACGAGCAGTACTTC
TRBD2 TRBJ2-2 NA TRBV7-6 CASSASGSNTGELFF TGTGCCAGCAGCGCAAGCGGGAGCAACACCGGGGAGCTGTTTTTT
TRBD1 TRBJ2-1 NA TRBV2 CASSRDRPAYNEQFF TGTGCCAGCAGTCGGGACAGGCCAGCTTACAATGAGCAGTTCTTC
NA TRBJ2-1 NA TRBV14 CASSLWGSDNEQFF TGTGCCAGCAGCCTTTGGGGGAGCGACAATGAGCAGTTCTTC
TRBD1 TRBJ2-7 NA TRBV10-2 CASKTGTGTYEQYF TGCGCCAGCAAAACCGGGACAGGGACATACGAGCAGTACTTC
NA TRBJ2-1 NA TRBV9 CASSPLDGGEQFF TGTGCCAGCAGCCCCCTAGATGGGGGTGAGCAGTTCTTC
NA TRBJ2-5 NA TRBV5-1 CASSLAGIAGETQYF TGCGCCAGCAGCTTGGCCGGGATAGCAGGGGAGACCCAGTACTTC
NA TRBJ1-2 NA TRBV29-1 CSVSSYYGYTF TGCAGCGTTTCCTCGTACTATGGCTACACCTTC
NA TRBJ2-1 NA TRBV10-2 CASSVPGSSDEQFF TGCGCCAGCAGTGTCCCGGGATCTAGCGATGAGCAGTTCTTC
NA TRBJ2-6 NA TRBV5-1 CASSGTNSGANVLTF TGCGCCAGCAGCGGGACAAACTCTGGGGCCAACGTCCTGACTTTC
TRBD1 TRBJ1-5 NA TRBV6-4 CASAGQDSNQPQHF TGTGCCAGCGCGGGACAGGATAGCAATCAGCCCCAGCATTTT
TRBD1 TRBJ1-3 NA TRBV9 CASSASQGALGNTIYF TGTGCCAGCAGCGCTTCACAGGGGGCGCTTGGAAACACCATATATTTT